This T cell receptor beta chain stems from a study of control samples from healthy donors and cancer patients. The CDR3 consists of 18 residues. After removal of 6 bases from V and 1 base from J, the junction contained 6 bases not matched to a gene. Germline CDR1 LNHDA, CDR2 SQIVND (reference sequence). The protocol was immunoSEQ multiplex PCR, while the TCRdb copy is restricted to in-frame clones and leaves out a portion. The sample includes approximately 190,000 clones. The sample was blood. The receptor comes from a woman aged 25 to 45 in good health. The chain joins TRBV19 to TRBJ2-4; 16 bases agree with TRBD2. The chain's CDR3 is CASRPGLAGGPAKNIQYF. The CDR3 nucleotides are TGTGCCAGTAGGCCGGGACTAGCGGGGGGGCCTGCCAAAAACATTCAGTACTTC.